This TCR beta chain was found in a study of blood T cells in healthy people across ages. With a J-beta primer mix and a sample-barcoded 5' primer, a second PCR ran about 7 to 12 cycles. Researchers report that each sample yielded at least 3 million CDR3-containing paired-end reads. TCRdb re-called the 5' RACE reads with MiXCR, one entry per CDR3 protein. The data contain about 1.1 million distinct CDR3 sequences, roughly two fifths of them seen just once; the ten biggest clones take up less than 15%. Per the germline V gene, CDR1 is SGHDN and CDR2 is FVKESK. The length of the CDR3 is 17 residues. V was pared by 0 bases and J by 1 base, with 15 bases between.

The sequence was collected from a man aged 18 to 29 in good health. Sequencing was carried out using blood. The rearrangement joins TRBV14 to TRBJ1-1; the D gene is possibly TRBD1 (5 bases). The DNA of the CDR3 is TGTGCCAGCAGCCAAGATCCTCTGGGGGGGAAGAACACTGAAGCTTTCTTT. Protein product: CASSQDPLGGKNTEAFF.